The TCR beta chain described here comes from a study of PD-L1 blockade in urothelial cancer. Overall study: Between 0 and 3 prior chemotherapy regimens had been given to patients. At 3 weeks (second dose) and 6 weeks after starting treatment, blood was analyzed. The median number of T cells present in blood samples was 141,255.

Note on this clone: Its antigen is not identified.

Clones were sequenced by immunoSEQ multiplex PCR, and TCRdb holds only the in-frame ones, with some missing. The sample holds tens of thousands of clones, 70% to 90% seen once. Germline V gene sequence: CDR1 MNHEY, CDR2 SVGAGI. The V end was cut by 2 bases, the J end by 5 bases, with 9 bases between. The CDR3 consists of 13 residues. General study results and limits: Better survival was predicted by below-median pretreatment blood TCR clonality.

Stated time point: pretreatment peripheral blood. This TCR was recovered from a man aged 65-85 years with urothelial cancer. The sequencing here drew on PBMCs, taken around atezolizumab (anti-PD-L1) treatment. This chain joins TRBV6-5 and TRBJ1-2, with D maybe TRBD1 (5 bases). The CDR3 DNA sequence: TGTGCCAGCAGTTACCAGGGTGGATATGGCTACACCTTC. It yields the protein CASSYQGGYGYTF.